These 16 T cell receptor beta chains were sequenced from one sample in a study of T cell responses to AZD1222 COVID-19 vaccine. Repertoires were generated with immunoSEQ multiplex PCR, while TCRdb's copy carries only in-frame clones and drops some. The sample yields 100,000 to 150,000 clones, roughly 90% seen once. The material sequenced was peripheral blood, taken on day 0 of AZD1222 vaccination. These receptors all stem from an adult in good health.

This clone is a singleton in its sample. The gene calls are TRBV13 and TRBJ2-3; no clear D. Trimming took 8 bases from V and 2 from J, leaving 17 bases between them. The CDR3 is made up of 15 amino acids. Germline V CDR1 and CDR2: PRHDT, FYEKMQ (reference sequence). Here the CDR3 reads CASLSSRSPTDTQYF. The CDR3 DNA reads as TGTGCCAGCCTCTCTTCGCGGAGCCCCACAGATACGCAGTATTTT.

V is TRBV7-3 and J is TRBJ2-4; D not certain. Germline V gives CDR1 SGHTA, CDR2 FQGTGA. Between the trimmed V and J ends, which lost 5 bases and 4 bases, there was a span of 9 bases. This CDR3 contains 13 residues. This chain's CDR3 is CASSPQEKNIQYF. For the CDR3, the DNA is TGTGCCAGCAGCCCCCAGGAGAAAAACATTCAGTACTTC.

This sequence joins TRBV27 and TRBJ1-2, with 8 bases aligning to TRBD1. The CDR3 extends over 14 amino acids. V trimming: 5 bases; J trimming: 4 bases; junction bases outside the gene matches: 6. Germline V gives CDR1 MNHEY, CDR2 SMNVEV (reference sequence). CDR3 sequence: CASSAGGWIYGYTF. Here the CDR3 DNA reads TGTGCCAGCAGTGCAGGGGGCTGGATCTATGGCTACACCTTC.

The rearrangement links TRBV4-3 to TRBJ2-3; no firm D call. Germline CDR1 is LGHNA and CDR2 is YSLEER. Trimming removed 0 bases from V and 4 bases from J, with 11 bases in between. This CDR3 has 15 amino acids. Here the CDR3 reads CASSQEKRPADTQYF. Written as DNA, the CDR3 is TGCGCCAGCAGCCAAGAGAAAAGGCCCGCAGATACGCAGTATTTT.

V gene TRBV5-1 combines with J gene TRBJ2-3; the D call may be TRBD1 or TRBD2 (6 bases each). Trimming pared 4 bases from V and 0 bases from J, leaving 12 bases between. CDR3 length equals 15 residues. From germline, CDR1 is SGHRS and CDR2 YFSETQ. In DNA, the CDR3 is TGCGCCAGCAGCCGAGGAGGGGGGAGCACAGATACGCAGTATTTT. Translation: CASSRGGGSTDTQYF.

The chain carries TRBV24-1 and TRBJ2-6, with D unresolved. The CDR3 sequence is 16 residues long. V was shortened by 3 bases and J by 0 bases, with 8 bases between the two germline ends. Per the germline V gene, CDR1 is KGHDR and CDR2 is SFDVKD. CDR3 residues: CATSDHDNSGANVLTF. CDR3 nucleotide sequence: TGTGCCACCAGTGATCATGACAACTCTGGGGCCAACGTCCTGACTTTC.

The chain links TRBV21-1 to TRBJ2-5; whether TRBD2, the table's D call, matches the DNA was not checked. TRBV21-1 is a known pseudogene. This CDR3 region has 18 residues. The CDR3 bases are TGTGCCAGCAGCGCCCGGGACTCGTCGACTGATCTACAAGAGACCCAGTACTTC. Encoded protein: CASSARDSSTDLQETQYF.

CDR3 coding DNA: TGCGCCAGCAGCCAAGATAAATGGGACAGGATCGGCGCGAGCCAGTACTTC. Encoded protein: CASSQDKWDRIGASQYF. This chain joins TRBV4-3 and TRBJ2-5; 8 bases are shared with TRBD1. Trimming cost V 0 bases and J 10 bases; bases outside gene matches: 16. This CDR3 contains 17 residues. Germline CDR1 LGHNA, CDR2 YSLEER.

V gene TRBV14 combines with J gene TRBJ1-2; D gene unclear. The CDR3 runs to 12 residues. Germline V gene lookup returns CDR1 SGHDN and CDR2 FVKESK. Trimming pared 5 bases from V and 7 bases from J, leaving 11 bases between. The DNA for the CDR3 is TGTGCCAGCAGCTACCCCGTAAGTGGCTACACCTTC. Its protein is CASSYPVSGYTF.

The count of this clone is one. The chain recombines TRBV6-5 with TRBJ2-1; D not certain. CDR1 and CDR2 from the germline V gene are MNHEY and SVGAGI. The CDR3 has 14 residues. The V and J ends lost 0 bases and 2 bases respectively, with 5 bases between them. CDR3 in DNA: TGTGCCAGCAGTTACTCGCTAGCCTACAATGAGCAGTTCTTC. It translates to CASSYSLAYNEQFF.

CDR3 residues: CASSPRTSGRDTQYF. The CDR3 DNA reads as TGTGCCAGCAGCCCCCGGACTAGCGGGAGGGATACGCAGTATTTT. The chain links TRBV5-4 to TRBJ2-3; 14 bases match TRBD2. The germline V gene has CDR1 SGHNT and CDR2 YYREEE (reference sequence). V trimming: 4 bases; J trimming: 6 bases; junction bases outside the gene matches: 4. The CDR3 length is 15 residues.

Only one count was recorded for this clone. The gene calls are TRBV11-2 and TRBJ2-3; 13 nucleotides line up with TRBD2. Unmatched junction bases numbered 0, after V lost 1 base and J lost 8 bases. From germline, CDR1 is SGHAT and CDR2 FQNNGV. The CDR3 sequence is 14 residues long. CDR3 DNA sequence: TGTGCCAGCAGCTTAGGGACTAGCGGGGGTACGCAGTATTTT. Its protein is CASSLGTSGGTQYF. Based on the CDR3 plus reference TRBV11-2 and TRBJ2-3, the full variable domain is EAGVAQSPRYKIIEKRQSVAFWCNPISGHATLYWYQQILGQGPKLLIQFQNNGVVDDSQLPKDRFSAERLKGVDSTLKIQPAKLEDSAVYLCASSLGTSGGTQYFGPGTRLTVL.

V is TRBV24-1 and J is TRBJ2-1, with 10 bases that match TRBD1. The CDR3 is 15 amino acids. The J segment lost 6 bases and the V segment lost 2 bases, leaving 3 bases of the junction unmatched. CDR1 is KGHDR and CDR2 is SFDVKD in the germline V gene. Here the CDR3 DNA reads TGTGCCACCAGTGATTGGGACAGGGGTATCAATGAGCAGTTCTTC. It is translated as CATSDWDRGINEQFF.

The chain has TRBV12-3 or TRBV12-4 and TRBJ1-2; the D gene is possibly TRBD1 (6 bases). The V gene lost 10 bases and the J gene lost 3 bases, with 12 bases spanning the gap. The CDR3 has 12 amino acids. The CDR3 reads CAITRGDYGYTF. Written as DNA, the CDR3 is TGTGCCATAACCAGGGGAGACTATGGCTACACCTTC.

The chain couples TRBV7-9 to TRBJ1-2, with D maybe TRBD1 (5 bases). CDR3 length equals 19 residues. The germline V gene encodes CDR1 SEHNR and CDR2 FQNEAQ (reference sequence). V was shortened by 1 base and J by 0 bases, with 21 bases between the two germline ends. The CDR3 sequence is CASSLVTSRQTPANYGYTF. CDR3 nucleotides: TGTGCCAGCAGCTTAGTAACCTCCCGACAGACACCAGCTAACTATGGCTACACCTTC.

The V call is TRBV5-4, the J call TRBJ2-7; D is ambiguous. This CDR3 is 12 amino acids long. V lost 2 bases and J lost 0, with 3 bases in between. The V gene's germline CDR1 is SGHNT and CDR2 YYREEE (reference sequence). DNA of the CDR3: TGTGCCAGCAGCTTTGACTCCTACGAGCAGTACTTC. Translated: CASSFDSYEQYF.